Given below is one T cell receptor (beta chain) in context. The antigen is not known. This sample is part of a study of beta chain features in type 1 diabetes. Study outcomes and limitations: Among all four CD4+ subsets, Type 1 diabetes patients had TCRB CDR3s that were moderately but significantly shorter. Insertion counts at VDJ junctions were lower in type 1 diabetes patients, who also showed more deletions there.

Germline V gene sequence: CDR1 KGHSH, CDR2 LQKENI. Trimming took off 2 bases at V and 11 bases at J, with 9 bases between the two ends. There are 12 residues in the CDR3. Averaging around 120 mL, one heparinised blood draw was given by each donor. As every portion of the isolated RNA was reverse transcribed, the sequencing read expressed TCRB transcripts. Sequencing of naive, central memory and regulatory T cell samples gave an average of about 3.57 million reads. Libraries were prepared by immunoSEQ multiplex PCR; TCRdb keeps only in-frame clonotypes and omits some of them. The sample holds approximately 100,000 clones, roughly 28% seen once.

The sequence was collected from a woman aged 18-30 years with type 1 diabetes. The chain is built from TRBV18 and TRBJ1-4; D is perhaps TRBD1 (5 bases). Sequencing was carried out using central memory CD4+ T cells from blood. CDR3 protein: CASSPDGGKLFF. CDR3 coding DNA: TGTGCCAGCTCACCAGACGGGGGGAAACTGTTTTTT.